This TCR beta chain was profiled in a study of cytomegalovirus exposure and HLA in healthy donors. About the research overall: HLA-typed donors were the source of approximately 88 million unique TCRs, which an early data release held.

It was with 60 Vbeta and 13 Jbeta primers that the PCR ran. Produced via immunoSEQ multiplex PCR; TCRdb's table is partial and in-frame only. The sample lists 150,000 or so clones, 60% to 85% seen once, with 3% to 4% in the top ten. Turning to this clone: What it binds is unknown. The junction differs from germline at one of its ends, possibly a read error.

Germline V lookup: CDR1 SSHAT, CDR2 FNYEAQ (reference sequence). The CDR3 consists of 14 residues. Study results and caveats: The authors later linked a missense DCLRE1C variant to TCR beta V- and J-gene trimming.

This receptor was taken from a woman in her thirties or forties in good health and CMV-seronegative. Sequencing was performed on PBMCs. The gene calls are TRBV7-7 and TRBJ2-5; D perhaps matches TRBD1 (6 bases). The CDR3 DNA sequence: TGTGCTAGCAGCTTAAACAGGGTTGGAGAGACCCAGTACTTC. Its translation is CASSLNRVGETQYF.